The clone carrying this T cell receptor beta chain was detected a few times. No antigen is known for it. The entry originates in a study of identical twins. The authors used template switching to add a universal primer site and gave cDNA unique molecular identifiers. TCRdb called the 5' RACE reads again in MiXCR, with one record for every CDR3 protein. The sample gives around 280,000 distinct CDR3 sequences, more than 6.5% of which show up once; less than 2.5% is in the top ten. Overall study findings and caveats: The authors noted that invariant MAIT and iNKT cells could partly confound zero-insertion analyses. Modelling approaches yielded underestimates of out-of-frame TCR alpha sharing between monozygotic twins.

Healthy Caucasian donors formed the entire cohort. These data also featured in a second study, about yellow fever vaccine responses in identical twins.

The receptor's source is a woman younger than 30 in good health. The sequenced material came from memory (CD45RO+) T cells sorted from blood.

CDR3 in amino acids: CASSLSREHEQYF. As DNA, the CDR3 is TGTGCCAGCAGCTTATCCCGGGAGCACGAGCAGTACTTC. The chain links TRBV7-9 to TRBJ2-7, with D possibly TRBD2 on 6 matching bases. Germline CDR1 is SEHNR and CDR2 is FQNEAQ (reference sequence). The CDR3 covers 13 residues. The ends were cut back, 2 bases at V and 5 bases at J, with 10 bases in the middle.